This TCR beta chain emerged from a study of T-cell memory formation after mild COVID-19. CDR1 is SGHVS, CDR2 FQNEAQ, per germline. The CDR3 covers 15 residues. V was cut by 5 bases and J by 8 bases, with 19 bases left in between. TCRdb processed the 5' RACE reads anew with MiXCR; each CDR3 protein has one entry. Among 400,000 to 550,000 distinct CDR3 sequences listed, around a quarter were seen once. The source is an adult woman who had mild COVID-19 (a few samples of this study predate the infection). Cell type and time point are not known. Material for sequencing was PBMCs or a T cell subset sorted from them (not recorded which). The chain joins TRBV7-8 to TRBJ2-1; D gene unclear. The CDR3 DNA reads as TGTGCCAGCAGCAGAATGGCTCTTCCGTATGATGAGCAGTTCTTC. This gives the protein CASSRMALPYDEQFF.